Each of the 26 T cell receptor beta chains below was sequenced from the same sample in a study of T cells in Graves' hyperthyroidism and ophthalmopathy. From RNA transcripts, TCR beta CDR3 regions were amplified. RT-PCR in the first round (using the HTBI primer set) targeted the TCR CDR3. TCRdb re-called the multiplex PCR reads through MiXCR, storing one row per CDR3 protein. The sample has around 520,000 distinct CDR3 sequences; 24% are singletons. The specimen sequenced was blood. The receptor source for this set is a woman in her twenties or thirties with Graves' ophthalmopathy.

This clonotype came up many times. The CDR3, as DNA: TGTGCCAGCAGCTTAGGGCGGGGCTTCTACGAGCAGTACTTC. This codes for CASSLGRGFYEQYF. The chain uses TRBV7-2 and TRBJ2-7, with D possibly being TRBD2 (6 bases). CDR1 and CDR2 (germline): SGHTA, FQGNSA. Trimming stripped 1 base from V and 3 bases from J, with 10 bases between. The CDR3 extends over 14 amino acids.

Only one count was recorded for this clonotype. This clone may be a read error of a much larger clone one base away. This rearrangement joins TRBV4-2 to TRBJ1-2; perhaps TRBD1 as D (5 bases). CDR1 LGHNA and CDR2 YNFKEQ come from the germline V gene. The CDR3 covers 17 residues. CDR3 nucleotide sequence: TGTGCCAGCAGCCAAGATACGACCCAGGGAATGACCTATGGCTACGCCTTC. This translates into CASSQDTTQGMTYGYAF.

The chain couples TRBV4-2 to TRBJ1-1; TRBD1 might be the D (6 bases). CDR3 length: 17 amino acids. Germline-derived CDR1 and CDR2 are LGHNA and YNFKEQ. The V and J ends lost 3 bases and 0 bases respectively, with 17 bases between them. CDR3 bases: TGTGCCAGCAGCCAGGCCAGACAGGAAGATATGAACACTGAAGCTTTCTTT. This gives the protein CASSQARQEDMNTEAFF.

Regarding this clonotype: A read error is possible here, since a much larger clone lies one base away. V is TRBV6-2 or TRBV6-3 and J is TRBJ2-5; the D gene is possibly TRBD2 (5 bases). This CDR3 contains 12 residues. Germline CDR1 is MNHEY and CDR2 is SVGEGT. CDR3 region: CASRLSAETKYF. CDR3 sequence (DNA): TGTGCCAGCAGGTTGTCAGCGGAGACCAAGTACTTC.

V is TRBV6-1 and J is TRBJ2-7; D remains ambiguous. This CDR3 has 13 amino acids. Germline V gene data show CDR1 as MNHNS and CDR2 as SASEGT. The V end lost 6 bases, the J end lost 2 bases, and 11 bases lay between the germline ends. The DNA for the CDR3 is TGTGCCAGCAGAATTGGTGGGGCCTACGAGCAGTACTTC. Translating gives CASRIGGAYEQYF.

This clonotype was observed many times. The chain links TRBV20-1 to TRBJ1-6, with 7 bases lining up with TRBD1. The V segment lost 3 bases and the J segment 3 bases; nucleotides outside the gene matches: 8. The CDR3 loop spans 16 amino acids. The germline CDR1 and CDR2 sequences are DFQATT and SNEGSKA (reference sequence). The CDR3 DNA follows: TGCAGTGCTAGTGGCAACCGGGACAGCTATAATTCACCCCTCCACTTT. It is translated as CSASGNRDSYNSPLHF.

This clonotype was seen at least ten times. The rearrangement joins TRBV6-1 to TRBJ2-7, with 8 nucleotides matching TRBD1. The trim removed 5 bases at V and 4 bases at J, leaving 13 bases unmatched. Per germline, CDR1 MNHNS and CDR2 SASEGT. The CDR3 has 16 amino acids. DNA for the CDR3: TGTGCCAGCAGTAAAGAACCGGGACAGGAGACGTACGAGCAGTACTTC. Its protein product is CASSKEPGQETYEQYF.

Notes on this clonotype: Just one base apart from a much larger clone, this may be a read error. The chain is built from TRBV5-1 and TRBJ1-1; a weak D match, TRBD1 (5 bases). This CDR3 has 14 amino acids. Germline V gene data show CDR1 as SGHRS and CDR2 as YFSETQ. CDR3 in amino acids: CASSPGLEDTGAFF. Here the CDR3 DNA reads TGCGCCAGCAGCCCAGGGCTTGAGGACACTGGAGCTTTCTTT.

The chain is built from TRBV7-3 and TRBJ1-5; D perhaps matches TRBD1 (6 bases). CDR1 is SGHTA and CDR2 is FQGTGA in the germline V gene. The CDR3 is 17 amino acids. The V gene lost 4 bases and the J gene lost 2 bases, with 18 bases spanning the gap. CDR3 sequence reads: CASSCTGRGRGNQPQHF. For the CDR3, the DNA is TGTGCCAGCAGCTGCACGGGCAGGGGTCGGGGCAATCAGCCCCAGCATTTT.

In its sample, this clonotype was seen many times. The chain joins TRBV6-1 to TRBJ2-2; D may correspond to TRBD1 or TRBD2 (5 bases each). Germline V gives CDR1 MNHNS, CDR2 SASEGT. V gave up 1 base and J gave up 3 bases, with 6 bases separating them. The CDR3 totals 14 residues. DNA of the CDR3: TGTGCCAGCAGTGAAGGAGGGGACACCGGGGAGCTGTTTTTT. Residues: CASSEGGDTGELFF.

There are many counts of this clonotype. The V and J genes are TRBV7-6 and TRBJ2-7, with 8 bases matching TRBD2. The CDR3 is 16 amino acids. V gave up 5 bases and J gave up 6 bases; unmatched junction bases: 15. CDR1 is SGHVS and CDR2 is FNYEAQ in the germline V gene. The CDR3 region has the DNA TGTGCCAGCAGCCTCGGAATTCTAGCGGGTACTTCCGAGCAGTACTTC. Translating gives CASSLGILAGTSEQYF.

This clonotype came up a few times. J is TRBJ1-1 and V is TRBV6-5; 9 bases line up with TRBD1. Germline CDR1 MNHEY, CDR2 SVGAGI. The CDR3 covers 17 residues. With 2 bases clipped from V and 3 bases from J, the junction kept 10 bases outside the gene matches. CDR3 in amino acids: CASSYGTGFKEDTEAFF. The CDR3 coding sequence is TGTGCCAGCAGTTACGGGACAGGGTTTAAGGAGGACACTGAAGCTTTCTTT.

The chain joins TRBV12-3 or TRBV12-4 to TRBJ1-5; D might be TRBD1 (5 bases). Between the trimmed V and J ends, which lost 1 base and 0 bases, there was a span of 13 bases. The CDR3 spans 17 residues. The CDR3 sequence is CASSLGGLPISNQPQHF. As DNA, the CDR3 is TGTGCCAGCAGTTTAGGGGGCCTTCCGATTAGCAATCAGCCCCAGCATTTT.

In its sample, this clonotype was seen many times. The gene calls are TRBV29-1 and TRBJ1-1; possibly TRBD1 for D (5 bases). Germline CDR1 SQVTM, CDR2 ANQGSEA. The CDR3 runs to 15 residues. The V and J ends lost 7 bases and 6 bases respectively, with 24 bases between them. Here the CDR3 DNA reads TGCAGCGCACATCCCGACACTCGGGTGGGGGCTGAAGCTTTCTTT. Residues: CSAHPDTRVGAEAFF. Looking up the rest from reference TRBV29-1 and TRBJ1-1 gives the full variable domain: SAVISQKPSRDICQRGTSLTIQCQVDSQVTMMFWYRQQPGQSLTLIATANQGSEATYESGFVIDKFPISRPNLTFSTLTVSNMSPEDSSIYLCSAHPDTRVGAEAFFGQGTRLTVV.

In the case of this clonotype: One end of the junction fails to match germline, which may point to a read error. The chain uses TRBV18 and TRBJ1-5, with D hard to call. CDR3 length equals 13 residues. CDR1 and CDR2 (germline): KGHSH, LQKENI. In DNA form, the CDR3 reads TGTGCCAGCTCACCATTCCGGTATCAGCCTCAGCATTTT. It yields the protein CASSPFRYQPQHF.

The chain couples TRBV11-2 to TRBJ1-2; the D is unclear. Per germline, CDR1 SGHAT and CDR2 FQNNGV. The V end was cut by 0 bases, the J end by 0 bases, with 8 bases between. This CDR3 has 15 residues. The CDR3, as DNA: TGTGCCAGCAGCTTAGAGGTGGCAGCTAACTATGGCTACACCTTC. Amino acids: CASSLEVAANYGYTF.

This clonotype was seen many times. CDR3 sequence (DNA): TGTGCCAGCAGCTTAAACGTCGGGGGGCGAGCTAACTATGGCTACACCTTC. This codes for CASSLNVGGRANYGYTF. V usage is TRBV7-6 and J usage is TRBJ1-2; D might be TRBD1 (6 bases). Trimming shortened V by 2 bases and J by 0 bases, and 16 bases separated the two germline ends. Germline values: CDR1 SGHVS, CDR2 FNYEAQ. This CDR3 contains 17 residues.

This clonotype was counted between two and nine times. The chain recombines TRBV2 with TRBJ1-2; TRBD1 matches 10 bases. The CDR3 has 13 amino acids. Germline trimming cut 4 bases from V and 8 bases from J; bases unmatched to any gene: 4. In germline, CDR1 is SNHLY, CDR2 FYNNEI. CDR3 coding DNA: TGTGCCAGCAGTGGAGGGACAGGGGAAGGCTACACCTTC. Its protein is CASSGGTGEGYTF.

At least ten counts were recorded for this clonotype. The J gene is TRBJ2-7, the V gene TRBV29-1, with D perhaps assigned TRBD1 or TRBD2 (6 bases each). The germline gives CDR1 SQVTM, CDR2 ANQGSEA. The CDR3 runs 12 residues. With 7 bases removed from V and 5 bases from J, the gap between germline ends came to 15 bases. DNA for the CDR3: TGCAGCGGGAGGGGGAGTAGCGACGAGCAGTACTTC. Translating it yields CSGRGSSDEQYF.

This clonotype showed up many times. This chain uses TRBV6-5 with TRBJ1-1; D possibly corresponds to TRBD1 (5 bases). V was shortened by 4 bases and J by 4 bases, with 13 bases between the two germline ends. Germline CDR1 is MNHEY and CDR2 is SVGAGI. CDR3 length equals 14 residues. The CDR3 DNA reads TGTGCCAGCAGTTGGGGGGGGGGGAGCACTGAAGCTTTCTTT. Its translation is CASSWGGGSTEAFF.

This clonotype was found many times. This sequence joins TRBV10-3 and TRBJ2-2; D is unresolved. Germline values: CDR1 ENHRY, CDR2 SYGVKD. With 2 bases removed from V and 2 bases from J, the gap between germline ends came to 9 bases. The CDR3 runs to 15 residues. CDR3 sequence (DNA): TGTGCCATCAGTGAGATACAGACAAACACCGGGGAGCTGTTTTTT. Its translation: CAISEIQTNTGELFF.

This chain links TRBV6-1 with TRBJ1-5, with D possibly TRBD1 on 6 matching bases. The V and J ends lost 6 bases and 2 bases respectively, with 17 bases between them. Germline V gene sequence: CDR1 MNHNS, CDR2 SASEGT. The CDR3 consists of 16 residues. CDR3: CASSFLQGRGNQPQHF. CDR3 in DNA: TGTGCCAGCAGCTTTCTACAGGGCCGGGGCAATCAGCCCCAGCATTTT.

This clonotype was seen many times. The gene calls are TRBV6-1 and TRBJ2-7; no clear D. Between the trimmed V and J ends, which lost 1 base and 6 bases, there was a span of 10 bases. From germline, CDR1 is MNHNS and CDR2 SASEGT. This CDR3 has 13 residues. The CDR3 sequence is CASSEVRIGEQYF. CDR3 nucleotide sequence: TGTGCCAGCAGTGAAGTACGAATAGGCGAGCAGTACTTC.

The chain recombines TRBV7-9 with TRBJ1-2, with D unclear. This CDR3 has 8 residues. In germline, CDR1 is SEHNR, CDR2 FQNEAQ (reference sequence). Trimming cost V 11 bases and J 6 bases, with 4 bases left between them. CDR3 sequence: CAGDGYTF. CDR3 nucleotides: TGTGCCGGGGATGGCTACACCTTC.

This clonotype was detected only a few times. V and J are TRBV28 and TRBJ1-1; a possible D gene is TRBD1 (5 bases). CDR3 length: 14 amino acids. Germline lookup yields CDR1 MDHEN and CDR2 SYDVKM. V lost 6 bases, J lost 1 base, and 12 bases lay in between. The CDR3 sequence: CASRTGAANTEAFF. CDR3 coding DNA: TGTGCCAGCAGAACCGGGGCGGCGAACACTGAAGCTTTCTTT.

This chain's CDR3 is CAISESFGTGVSPLHF. The CDR3 nucleotides are TGTGCCATCAGTGAGTCGTTTGGGACAGGGGTTTCACCCCTCCACTTT. The chain joins TRBV10-3 to TRBJ1-6, with 10 bases matching TRBD1. V shed 0 bases, J shed 9 bases, and the junction held 5 bases outside the gene matches. This CDR3 spans 16 amino acids. From germline, CDR1 is ENHRY and CDR2 SYGVKD.